Below, 29 T cell receptor beta chains from the same sample are listed, as sequenced in a study of OX40 agonist ivuxolimab in advanced cancers. Repertoires were generated with immunoSEQ multiplex PCR, while TCRdb's copy carries only in-frame clones and drops some. Here the sample spans more than 45,000 clones, roughly 77% being singletons. The source was CD4+ or CD8+ T cells sorted from blood, collected in a trial of the OX40 agonist ivuxolimab. Every receptor here comes from an adult with an advanced solid tumor such as melanoma, head and neck, liver or kidney cancer.

V gene TRBV19 combines with J gene TRBJ1-1, with no clear D. This CDR3 has 13 residues. The V and J ends lost 7 bases and 1 base respectively, with 10 bases between them. Germline V gene sequence: CDR1 LNHDA, CDR2 SQIVND (reference sequence). CDR3 sequence: CASNHVENTEAFF. CDR3 coding DNA: TGTGCCAGTAATCATGTGGAGAACACTGAAGCTTTCTTT.

This chain joins TRBV5-8 and TRBJ2-5; D gene uncertain. CDR3 length: 14 residues. Germline V gene sequence: CDR1 SGHTS, CDR2 YDEGEE. Between the trimmed V and J ends, which lost 5 bases and 2 bases, there was a span of 13 bases. The DNA of the CDR3 is TGTGCCAGCAGAAACTTCCCACCTCAAGAGACCCAGTACTTC. Its translation is CASRNFPPQETQYF.

The table lists this clone with a count of one. The chain carries TRBV18 and TRBJ1-6; a weak D match, TRBD1 (6 bases). Germline lookup yields CDR1 KGHSH and CDR2 LQKENI. The CDR3 covers 14 residues. Trimming stripped 4 bases from V and 4 bases from J, with 8 bases between. The CDR3 coding sequence is TGTGCCAGCTCACTCGGACAGTATAATTCACCCCTCCACTTT. Residues: CASSLGQYNSPLHF.

The rearrangement links TRBV7-2 to TRBJ2-1, with D uncertain. The CDR3 spans 14 residues. V was cut by 0 bases and J by 7 bases, with 10 bases left in between. The germline V gene encodes CDR1 SGHTA and CDR2 FQGNSA. The CDR3 spells CASSLAVIRNEQFF. CDR3 DNA sequence: TGTGCCAGCAGCTTAGCGGTCATCAGGAATGAGCAGTTCTTC.

J is TRBJ1-1 and V is TRBV4-1, with TRBD1 matching 9 bases. The CDR3 totals 14 residues. V was clipped by 4 bases and J by 5 bases; unmatched bases: 5. The germline gives CDR1 MGHRA, CDR2 YSYEKL. Here the CDR3 reads CASSRVDRGTEAFF. CDR3 nucleotides: TGCGCCAGCAGCCGAGTGGACAGGGGAACTGAAGCTTTCTTT.

V is TRBV19 and J is TRBJ2-3; D is uncertain. CDR1 LNHDA and CDR2 SQIVND come from the germline V gene (reference sequence). Trimming removed 7 bases from V and 3 bases from J, with 11 bases in between. The CDR3 is 13 amino acids. The CDR3, as DNA: TGTGCCAGTAACAATGAGTATACAGATACGCAGTATTTT. The encoded protein is CASNNEYTDTQYF. Filled out from reference TRBV19 and TRBJ2-3, the complete variable domain reads DGGITQSPKYLFRKEGQNVTLSCEQNLNHDAMYWYRQDPGQGLRLIYYSQIVNDFQKGDIAEGYSVSREKKESFPLTVTSAQKNPTAFYLCASNNEYTDTQYFGPGTRLTVL.

This rearrangement joins TRBV9 to TRBJ2-1; D call uncertain. Trimming removed 0 bases from V and 7 bases from J, with 2 bases in between. The CDR3 spans 11 residues. Germline CDR1 reads SGDLS; CDR2 reads YYNGEE. The CDR3 coding sequence is TGTGCCAGCAGCGTAGAAAATGAGCAGTTCTTC. This translates into CASSVENEQFF.

The rearrangement joins TRBV13 to TRBJ1-1, with D maybe TRBD1 (5 bases). The V end was cut by 5 bases, the J end by 1 base, with 20 bases between. The CDR3 is made up of 17 amino acids. CDR1 is PRHDT, CDR2 FYEKMQ, per germline (reference sequence). The CDR3 DNA sequence: TGTGCCAGCAGCCAGAGAGAGTGGGACGGACAGAACACTGAAGCTTTCTTT. Encoded protein: CASSQREWDGQNTEAFF.

J is TRBJ2-5 and V is TRBV4-1; no clear D gene. The CDR3 consists of 14 residues. Looked up from germline, CDR1 is MGHRA and CDR2 is YSYEKL. Trimming removed 4 bases at V and 1 base at J, with 10 bases between. CDR3 DNA sequence: TGCGCCAGCAGCCTGGGCAGGCTCCAAGAGACCCAGTACTTC. Translating gives CASSLGRLQETQYF.

The gene calls are TRBV7-9 and TRBJ2-7, with TRBD1 as a possible D gene (5 bases). V lost 6 bases, J lost 3 bases, and 9 bases lay in between. The CDR3 is 12 amino acids. Per germline, CDR1 SEHNR and CDR2 FQNEAQ (reference sequence). The CDR3 region is CASRMGHYEQYF. CDR3 nucleotide sequence: TGTGCCAGCAGGATGGGGCACTACGAGCAGTACTTC.

This clone was seen a few times. The rearrangement joins TRBV9 to TRBJ2-1, with D perhaps matching TRBD1 (6 bases). The V gene lost 2 bases and the J gene lost 4 bases, with 7 bases spanning the gap. CDR1 SGDLS and CDR2 YYNGEE come from the germline V gene. The CDR3 consists of 13 residues. For the CDR3, the DNA is TGTGCCAGCAGCGTGGACAGATACAATGAGCAGTTCTTC. Protein sequence: CASSVDRYNEQFF.

This clone has just one count. The rearrangement links TRBV15 to TRBJ2-7; unclear D gene. Germline lookup yields CDR1 LNHNV and CDR2 YYDKDF (reference sequence). The CDR3 extends over 14 amino acids. V dropped 7 bases and J dropped 1 base, with 14 bases sitting between them. CDR3 coding DNA: TGTGCCACCAAAAGACAACTGGATTCCTACGAGCAGTACTTC. Its translation is CATKRQLDSYEQYF. The full variable domain, completed using reference TRBV15 and TRBJ2-7, is DAMVIQNPRYQVTQFGKPVTLSCSQTLNHNVMYWYQQKSSQAPKLLFHYYDKDFNNEADTPDNFQSRRPNTSFCFLDIRSPGLGDTAMYLCATKRQLDSYEQYFGPGTRLTVT.

This clone was picked up a small number of times. The chain is built from TRBV10-3 and TRBJ1-2; D gene uncertain. Germline CDR1 ENHRY, CDR2 SYGVKD. V gave up 6 bases and J gave up 4 bases, with 9 bases separating them. The CDR3 is 12 amino acids. CDR3 sequence: CAISGSPYGYTF. As DNA, the CDR3 is TGTGCCATCAGCGGCAGCCCCTATGGCTACACCTTC.

The chain couples TRBV19 to TRBJ2-3; 7 bases match TRBD2. Germline V CDR1 and CDR2: LNHDA, SQIVND (reference sequence). Losses at the gene ends were 5 bases for V and 3 bases for J; bases not matched to a gene: 5. CDR3 length: 14 residues. The CDR3 protein is CASSPRAGTDTQYF. Written as DNA, the CDR3 is TGTGCCAGTAGTCCTAGAGCGGGAACAGATACGCAGTATTTT. Variable domain in full (rest from reference TRBV19 and TRBJ2-3): DGGITQSPKYLFRKEGQNVTLSCEQNLNHDAMYWYRQDPGQGLRLIYYSQIVNDFQKGDIAEGYSVSREKKESFPLTVTSAQKNPTAFYLCASSPRAGTDTQYFGPGTRLTVL.

This clone was observed once. CDR3 in amino acids: CASSRSTDTQYF. As DNA, the CDR3 is TGTGCCAGCAGCCGCAGTACAGATACGCAGTATTTT. The chain employs TRBV7-3 and TRBJ2-3, with D unresolved. The CDR3 is made up of 12 amino acids. Per the germline V gene, CDR1 is SGHTA and CDR2 is FQGTGA. The ends were cut back, 5 bases at V and 3 bases at J, with 6 bases in the middle.

V and J are TRBV5-1 and TRBJ2-7; the match to TRBD2 covers 9 bases. The germline CDR1 and CDR2 sequences are SGHRS and YFSETQ. J gave up 1 base and V 1 base, and 9 bases lay outside the gene matches. The CDR3 is made up of 17 amino acids. The chain's CDR3 is CASSLSRGLATSYEQYF. For the CDR3, the DNA is TGCGCCAGCAGCTTGAGCAGAGGACTAGCGACTTCCTACGAGCAGTACTTC. The full variable domain, with the rest looked up from reference TRBV5-1 and TRBJ2-7, is KAGVTQTPRYLIKTRGQQVTLSCSPISGHRSVSWYQQTPGQGLQFLFEYFSETQRNKGNFPGRFSGRQFSNSRSEMNVSTLELGDSALYLCASSLSRGLATSYEQYFGPGTRLTVT.

The rearrangement uses TRBV15 and TRBJ1-1; unclear D gene. The CDR3 spans 16 residues. Germline assignment: CDR1 LNHNV and CDR2 YYDKDF (reference sequence). The V end was cut by 0 bases, the J end by 4 bases, with 15 bases between. The CDR3 DNA reads TGTGCCACCAGCAGAGAAAGAGGCGGAGAGGGCACTGAAGCTTTCTTT. Residues: CATSRERGGEGTEAFF.

The chain carries TRBV30 and TRBJ1-4, with 9 bases fitting TRBD1. This CDR3 spans 12 amino acids. From germline, CDR1 is GTSNPN and CDR2 SVGIG (reference sequence). With V trimmed by 7 bases and J by 8 bases, 5 bases remained unmatched. CDR3 bases: TGTGCCTTACAGGGGGCTGGGGAAAAACTGTTTTTT. Translating gives CALQGAGEKLFF.

J is TRBJ2-1 and V is TRBV7-9, with TRBD1 as a possible D gene (5 bases). Germline V gene data show CDR1 as SEHNR and CDR2 as FQNEAQ (reference sequence). Trimming took 2 bases from V and 1 from J, leaving 6 bases between them. The CDR3 has 14 residues. CDR3 DNA: TGTGCCAGCAGCTTACAGGGTTCCTACAATGAGCAGTTCTTC. Residues: CASSLQGSYNEQFF.

CDR3 bases: TGTGCCAGCAGCTCAGCGGGGGCCCCCTCCTACGAGCAGTACTTC. Translated: CASSSAGAPSYEQYF. The V gene is TRBV5-4, the J gene TRBJ2-7; 8 positions match TRBD2. The CDR3 contains 15 residues. V was pared by 3 bases and J by 0 bases, with 5 bases of the junction left unmatched. Germline-derived CDR1 and CDR2 are SGHNT and YYREEE (reference sequence).

The rearrangement links TRBV2 to TRBJ1-2; 8 nucleotides match TRBD1. V lost 6 bases and J lost 4; bases outside the gene matches: 4. Germline values: CDR1 SNHLY, CDR2 FYNNEI. There are 13 residues in the CDR3. The CDR3 here is CASRDRVGYGYTF. CDR3 DNA: TGTGCCAGCAGGGACAGGGTGGGCTATGGCTACACCTTC.

This chain joins TRBV10-3 and TRBJ1-4, with D unclear. The CDR3 is 17 residues long. V lost 4 bases and J 7 bases, leaving 22 bases between the germline ends. The germline V gene encodes CDR1 ENHRY and CDR2 SYGVKD. CDR3: CAISAKLAANSGEKLFF. CDR3 coding DNA: TGTGCCATCAGTGCCAAACTTGCGGCTAATTCGGGTGAAAAACTGTTTTTT.

This chain links TRBV2 with TRBJ1-5; D gene unclear. The CDR3 is made up of 13 amino acids. Germline assignment: CDR1 SNHLY and CDR2 FYNNEI. V shed 6 bases and J shed 4 bases, with 10 bases lying between them. CDR3 loop: CASSSDLNQPQHF. CDR3 in DNA: TGTGCCAGCAGCTCTGATTTAAATCAGCCCCAGCATTTT.

The chain is built from TRBV5-8 and TRBJ2-5; 8 positions match TRBD1. With 4 bases clipped from V and 4 bases from J, the junction kept 6 bases outside the gene matches. Looked up from germline, CDR1 is SGHTS and CDR2 is YDEGEE. This CDR3 contains 14 residues. Here the CDR3 reads CASSRTGWGETQYF. CDR3 sequence (DNA): TGTGCCAGCAGCCGGACAGGGTGGGGAGAGACCCAGTACTTC.

This rearrangement joins TRBV25-1 to TRBJ2-7, with TRBD2 identical over 8 bases. The CDR3 runs 13 residues. Unmatched junction bases numbered 4, after V lost 6 bases and J lost 3 bases. Germline values: CDR1 MGHDK, CDR2 SYGVNS. The CDR3 nucleotides are TGTGCCAGCAGAACTAGCGGTGGCTACGAGCAGTACTTC. It translates to CASRTSGGYEQYF.

The DNA for the CDR3 is TGTGCCAGCAGCTTGGCCCTTTTGGCCGGTAGCACAGATACGCAGTATTTT. It is translated as CASSLALLAGSTDTQYF. This rearrangement joins TRBV5-6 to TRBJ2-3; D unclear. Per germline, CDR1 SGHDT and CDR2 YYEEEE. The CDR3 loop spans 17 amino acids. Trimming cost V 0 bases and J 0 bases, with 14 bases left between them.

The rearrangement links TRBV5-6 to TRBJ2-5; 8 bases are a match to TRBD2. Trimming removed 5 bases from V and 5 bases from J; junction bases left unmatched: 2. In germline, CDR1 is SGHDT, CDR2 YYEEEE. The CDR3 runs 12 residues. The CDR3 reads CASRIAGETQYF. The CDR3 DNA sequence: TGTGCCAGCAGAATAGCGGGGGAGACCCAGTACTTC.

V and J are TRBV6-5 and TRBJ1-6; the D is unclear. Trimming removed 2 bases at V and 7 bases at J, with 9 bases between. This CDR3 has 14 residues. Per the germline V gene, CDR1 is MNHEY and CDR2 is SVGAGI. The CDR3: CASSYGVKNSPLHF. The CDR3 DNA reads TGTGCCAGCAGTTACGGCGTGAAGAATTCACCCCTCCACTTT.

A note on this clone: A much larger clonotype is one base distant, so this may be a read error. The chain has TRBV6-6 and TRBJ1-1, with D perhaps matching TRBD1 (5 bases). There are 13 residues in the CDR3. Deletions cut 2 bases from V and 1 base from J, with 5 bases between. The V gene's germline CDR1 is MNHNY and CDR2 SVGAGI (reference sequence). The CDR3 DNA is TGTGCCAGCAGTTACGGGGGGAACACTGAAGCTTTCTTT. It specifies CASSYGGNTEAFF.